The T cell receptor beta chain under discussion was sequenced for a study of T cells after yellow fever vaccination. Study observations and caveats: From the bulk population, abundant clonotypes could contaminate and appear within FACS-sorted repertoires. Primary-vaccination clones mostly resurfaced post-booster (approximately 96% CD4, approximately 89% CD8).

From germline, CDR1 is DFQATT and CDR2 SNEGSKA (reference sequence). The CDR3 runs 13 residues. V lost 3 bases, J lost 6 bases, and 12 bases lay in between. Template-switching 5'RACE yielded the TCR cDNA; a universal primer site and UMIs were added in the process. A single record per CDR3 protein comes from TCRdb applying MiXCR to the 5' RACE reads. The sample records roughly 350,000 distinct CDR3 sequences, 4.1% being singletons. Notes on this clonotype: Its specificity is unknown.

The chain has TRBV20-1 and TRBJ2-4, with D unclear. The material sequenced was PBMCs, taken 5 days after the yellow fever booster vaccination. The clonotype comes from a man between 18 and 29 years old who received the YFV17D yellow fever vaccine. CDR3 coding DNA: TGCAGTGCTAGGAGTGGTTCGGGAAACATTCAGTACTTC. It codes for CSARSGSGNIQYF.